The 17 T cell receptor beta chains in this list originate from one sample, sequenced in a study of early T cells in non-severe SARS-CoV-2 infection. TCRdb processed the 5' RACE reads anew with MiXCR; each CDR3 protein has one entry. Of tens of thousands of distinct CDR3 sequences in the sample, more than 14% were seen once. Sequenced here: whole blood, sampled at baseline. These receptors originate from an adult who was a healthcare worker with PCR-confirmed SARS-CoV-2 infection or an uninfected control (not recorded which).

This clonotype turned up a few times. The rearrangement uses TRBV2 and TRBJ2-1; TRBD1 is a possible D gene (5 bases). Germline V gene sequence: CDR1 SNHLY, CDR2 FYNNEI. There are 15 residues in the CDR3. The V and J ends lost 5 bases and 5 bases respectively, with 16 bases between them. CDR3 loop: CASSPPGIGDNEQFF. The CDR3 DNA is TGTGCCAGCAGTCCACCAGGGATAGGCGACAATGAGCAGTTCTTC.

CDR3 bases: TGTGCCAGCAGCTTAGAGGGGGGGACTAGCGATACCTACGAGCAGTACTTC. It specifies CASSLEGGTSDTYEQYF. The rearrangement links TRBV7-6 to TRBJ2-7; TRBD2 aligns across 10 bases. After removal of 1 base from V and 2 bases from J, the junction contained 8 bases not matched to a gene. This CDR3 is 17 amino acids long. CDR1 is SGHVS and CDR2 is FNYEAQ in the germline V gene.

This clonotype was detected many times. The chain is built from TRBV19 and TRBJ2-2; a weak D match, TRBD2 (5 bases). CDR3 size: 15 residues. Germline lookup yields CDR1 LNHDA and CDR2 SQIVND (reference sequence). The V end was cut by 3 bases, the J end by 2 bases, with 10 bases between. CDR3 DNA: TGTGCCAGTAGTATTAGGAGGTCTAACACCGGGGAGCTGTTTTTT. This gives the protein CASSIRRSNTGELFF.

This clonotype was seen more than once but under ten times. The chain uses TRBV7-6 and TRBJ2-7; D is possibly TRBD1 (6 bases). The CDR3 is 14 residues long. Trimming removed 0 bases from V and 1 base from J, with 7 bases in between. Germline loops: CDR1 SGHVS, CDR2 FNYEAQ. The CDR3 DNA reads as TGTGCCAGCAGCTTAGCGGGGACATCCTACGAGCAGTACTTC. Its protein is CASSLAGTSYEQYF.

CDR3 sequence: CASSLLAGDPETQYF. CDR3 DNA sequence: TGCGCCAGCAGCTTGTTGGCGGGGGATCCCGAGACCCAGTACTTC. The rearrangement joins TRBV5-1 to TRBJ2-5; 7 bases match TRBD2. Germline CDR1 and CDR2: SGHRS and YFSETQ. This CDR3 spans 15 amino acids. J was trimmed by 5 bases and V by 1 base; bases with no gene match: 8.

This clonotype was detected many times. An end of the junction differs from the germline gene, which may be a read error. The V gene is TRBV5-5, the J gene TRBJ2-7, with D unresolved. Germline values: CDR1 SGHKS, CDR2 YYEKEE (reference sequence). This CDR3 spans 11 amino acids. DNA of the CDR3: TGTGCCAGCAGCTCTCGGGCCGAGGAGTACTTC. The encoded protein is CASSSRAEEYF.

This chain connects TRBV14 to TRBJ1-1, with D maybe TRBD1 (5 bases). V lost 1 base, J lost 4 bases, and 10 bases lay in between. Germline CDR1 SGHDN, CDR2 FVKESK. There are 14 residues in the CDR3. The CDR3 protein is CASSQGGAATEAFF. Here the CDR3 DNA reads TGTGCCAGCAGCCAAGGAGGGGCCGCCACTGAAGCTTTCTTT.

This clonotype was observed a few times. The chain uses TRBV12-5 and TRBJ2-1; possible D gene TRBD2, 6 bases. The CDR3 sequence is 14 residues long. Trimming cost V 5 bases and J 6 bases, with 14 bases left between them. CDR1 LGHNT and CDR2 FRNRAP come from the germline V gene. CDR3 residues: CASGLYGRSNEQFF. In DNA, the CDR3 is TGTGCTAGTGGTCTCTACGGGAGAAGCAATGAGCAGTTCTTC.

The J gene is TRBJ2-3, the V gene TRBV20-1, with D perhaps given as TRBD1 or TRBD2 (5 bases each). The germline CDR1 and CDR2 sequences are DFQATT and SNEGSKA (reference sequence). This CDR3 is 14 amino acids long. Trimming took 1 base from V and 7 from J, leaving 15 bases between them. CDR3 in amino acids: CSARGDVPENTQYF. The DNA of the CDR3 is TGCAGTGCTAGAGGGGACGTCCCCGAGAATACGCAGTATTTT.

Only a few counts were recorded for this clonotype. V gene TRBV6-2 or TRBV6-3 combines with J gene TRBJ1-2; D gene ambiguous. In germline, CDR1 is MNHEY, CDR2 SVGEGT. V gave up 1 base and J gave up 4 bases, with 4 bases separating them. The CDR3 length is 12 residues. Here the CDR3 DNA reads TGTGCCAGCAGTTACTACGCCTATGGCTACACCTTC. Translating it yields CASSYYAYGYTF.

This clonotype appeared a few times. The rearrangement links TRBV18 to TRBJ1-1; D is undetermined. V was pared by 3 bases and J by 1 base, with 6 bases between. Germline V gives CDR1 KGHSH, CDR2 LQKENI. The CDR3 spans 13 residues. CDR3 in DNA: TGTGCCAGCTCACCCAACACGAACACTGAAGCTTTCTTT. This codes for CASSPNTNTEAFF.

Ten or more counts support this clonotype. The chain employs TRBV6-1 and TRBJ2-3, with TRBD2 matching 12 bases. In germline, CDR1 is MNHNS, CDR2 SASEGT. The CDR3 consists of 15 residues. The J segment lost 4 bases and the V segment lost 6 bases, leaving 5 bases of the junction unmatched. CDR3 sequence (DNA): TGTGCCAGCAGCCGACTAGCGGGAGAGGCAGATACGCAGTATTTT. Its protein product is CASSRLAGEADTQYF.

Ten or more counts support this clonotype. J is TRBJ2-1 and V is TRBV7-2; no firm D call. The CDR3 consists of 12 residues. Germline V gene data show CDR1 as SGHTA and CDR2 as FQGNSA. Trimming pared 2 bases from V and 6 bases from J, leaving 5 bases between. CDR3 region: CASSLNSNEQFF. DNA of the CDR3: TGTGCCAGCAGCTTAAATAGCAATGAGCAGTTCTTC.

The chain carries TRBV5-6 and TRBJ2-1, with a tentative D call TRBD2 (6 bases). In germline, CDR1 is SGHDT, CDR2 YYEEEE. The CDR3 covers 15 residues. V was cut by 0 bases and J by 4 bases, with 11 bases left in between. CDR3 bases: TGTGCCAGCAGCTTGGGAGGGACTGTTTACAATGAGCAGTTCTTC. Residues: CASSLGGTVYNEQFF.

Ten or more counts support this clonotype. The rearrangement uses TRBV2 and TRBJ2-7; 7 nucleotides agree with TRBD1. Germline CDR1 is SNHLY and CDR2 is FYNNEI. J lost 2 bases, V lost 4 bases, and 5 bases had no gene match. The length of the CDR3 is 14 residues. The chain's CDR3 is CASSAETGPYEQYF. The DNA of the CDR3 is TGTGCCAGCAGTGCCGAGACAGGGCCCTACGAGCAGTACTTC. Complete variable domain (other parts from reference TRBV2 and TRBJ2-7): EPEVTQTPSHQVTQMGQEVILRCVPISNHLYFYWYRQILGQKVEFLVSFYNNEISEKSEIFDDQFSVERPDGSNFTLKIRSTKLEDSAMYFCASSAETGPYEQYFGPGTRLTVT.

At least ten counts were recorded for this clonotype. This chain joins TRBV7-2 and TRBJ2-3, with a weak D call TRBD1 (6 bases). This CDR3 has 14 amino acids. The germline V and J ends were trimmed by 8 bases and 3 bases, with 15 bases remaining between them. Looked up from germline, CDR1 is SGHTA and CDR2 is FQGNSA. This CDR3 reads CASAAYQGTDTQYF. In DNA form, the CDR3 reads TGTGCCAGCGCCGCTTACCAGGGGACAGATACGCAGTATTTT.

This clonotype was counted at least ten times. The V and J genes are TRBV7-6 and TRBJ2-7; possible D gene TRBD2, 6 bases. This CDR3 has 14 amino acids. Trimming cost V 5 bases and J 5 bases, with 16 bases left between them. Germline values: CDR1 SGHVS, CDR2 FNYEAQ. In nucleotides, the CDR3 is TGTGCCAGCAGCCCCGGCACGGGAGACCACGAGCAGTACTTC. It specifies CASSPGTGDHEQYF.